The clone carrying this T cell receptor beta chain came up once. Generated by immunoSEQ multiplex PCR, the TCRdb table keeps only in-frame clones and is missing some. This table holds 40,000 to 60,000 clones, 80% to 90% found once. This sample is drawn from a study of neoadjuvant nivolumab and ipilimumab in lung cancer. The V gene lost 4 bases and the J gene lost 0 bases, with 9 bases spanning the gap. Germline V gene data show CDR1 as SGHVS and CDR2 as FQNEAQ. CDR3 size: 14 residues. This specimen consisted of blood, obtained before neoadjuvant nivolumab, alone or with ipilimumab. V is TRBV7-8 and J is TRBJ1-2; the D is unclear. This TCR derives from an adult with non-small cell lung cancer. Some clones in this sample may be carry-over from other donors' samples. The CDR3 coding sequence is TGTGCCAGCAGCTCCAAAGGTCCTAACTATGGCTACACCTTC. Translation: CASSSKGPNYGYTF.